The clone carrying this T cell receptor (beta chain) was observed many times. Its antigen remains unknown. Template-switch 5'RACE cDNA synthesis added a 10-nucleotide unique molecular identifier. Every sequencing run generated over 160 million TCR-beta sequences from 15-18 subjects. TCRdb redid the calling of the 5' RACE reads with MiXCR, one entry per CDR3 protein. Among just over 95,000 distinct CDR3 sequences listed, around 3.3% were seen once. The V segment lost 5 bases and the J segment 3 bases; nucleotides outside the gene matches: 9. This CDR3 region has 15 residues. Looked up from germline, CDR1 is KGHSH and CDR2 is LQKENI. These data belong to a study of neurological immune-mediated disorders. Study findings and constraints: HTLV-1-associated myelopathy led in TCR clonal expansion, while multiple sclerosis ranked lowest, below healthy controls. Phylogenetically, 18 of 34 multiple sclerosis patients' repertoires fell into one related-CDR3 cluster, a possible signature.

Specimen: PBMCs. The V gene is TRBV18, the J gene TRBJ2-7; 8 bases agree with TRBD1. The source of this sequence is a woman under 30 with multiple sclerosis. The CDR3 bases are TGTGCCAGCTCAAGCTCGACAGGGGATTACTACGAGCAGTACTTC. This gives the protein CASSSSTGDYYEQYF.